Sequencing of this T cell receptor (beta chain) was carried out in a study of post-analysis software for immune sequencing data. Regarding the study as a whole: TRBV5-6, TRBV5-1 and TRBV20-1 were among four to six TRBV segments more frequent in patients than controls. Controls showed significantly higher normalized Chao1 diversity than did multiple sclerosis patients.

The CDR3 extends over 15 amino acids. Between the trimmed V and J ends, which lost 6 bases and 14 bases, there was a span of 27 bases. Built from TCR beta cDNA, the libraries had unique molecular identifiers in them. About half a million cDNA molecules were recovered from an input of roughly 0.85 to 10 million T cells. TCRdb re-derived calls from the PCR reads in MiXCR, one entry per CDR3 protein. Of about 770,000 distinct CDR3 sequences listed, 46% are singletons. On this clonotype itself: Its antigen remains unknown.

The chain combines TRBV12-3 or TRBV12-4 with TRBJ2-3, with D perhaps TRBD1 or TRBD2 (5 bases each). The specimen sequenced was blood. This receptor was obtained from a girl between 10 and 17 years old with multiple sclerosis. In DNA form, the CDR3 reads TGTGCCAGCAGCCCAGCTCGAGGGGAGAGTCCCCCGCTGTATTTT. Its protein is CASSPARGESPPLYF.